This T cell receptor beta chain is drawn from a study of blood T cell repertoires in COVID-19. On the study more broadly: Sites in the United States, Italy and Spain provided acute and convalescent COVID-19 samples. Nucleic acid was either cDNA or gDNA, and it came from T cells, B-cell-depleted T cells, or PBMCs.

In the original processing: Amplifying reference gene primers gave estimates of nucleated cell counts. Assay: immunoSEQ multiplex PCR; the TCRdb copy retains only in-frame clones and omits some. V, J and clone size reflect that table, while D and trimming were determined from the DNA. Among about 260,000 clones listed, roughly 89% were seen once. Trimming removed 0 bases at V and 3 bases at J, with 12 bases between. The CDR3 covers 15 residues. Per germline, CDR1 SGHDT and CDR2 YYEEEE. The sample comprised peripheral blood. V is TRBV5-6 and J is TRBJ1-1, with D possibly being TRBD1 (5 bases). This sequence was found in a woman between 40 and 55 years old who had recovered from COVID-19. CDR3 in DNA: TGTGCCAGCAGCTTGGCGGCAGGGTTGTACACTGAAGCTTTCTTT. Amino acids: CASSLAAGLYTEAFF. The whole variable domain, filled in from reference TRBV5-6 and TRBJ1-1, reads DAGVTQSPTHLIKTRGQQVTLRCSPKSGHDTVSWYQQALGQGPQFIFQYYEEEERQRGNFPDRFSGHQFPNYSSELNVNALLLGDSALYLCASSLAAGLYTEAFFGQGTRLTVV.